A single T cell receptor beta chain is shown here with its context. Antigen specificity is unknown. Scientists amplified the TCR beta CDR3 regions from RNA transcripts. RT-PCR was first run with HTBI primers, then multiplex PCR in a second round. Using its own MiXCR run on the multiplex PCR reads, TCRdb lists one record per CDR3 protein. The table lists tens of thousands of distinct CDR3 sequences, around 50% of them singletons, with over 3.5% in the top ten. This sample is drawn from a study of Graves' ophthalmopathy and Graves' hyperthyroidism. The V gene end was trimmed by 1 base and the J gene end by 1 base; junction bases not matched to a gene: 3. Germline CDR1 and CDR2: DFQATT and SNEGSKA (reference sequence). The length of the CDR3 is 14 residues. It was from roughly 9.3 ml of fresh peripheral blood that the PBMCs came. Study-wide results and limits: Blood repertoires reportedly contained most expanded thyroid clonotypes above 0.001 frequency.

The V gene is TRBV20-1, the J gene TRBJ2-5; 7 positions match TRBD1. The sample consisted of peripheral blood. The origin of this receptor is an adult woman with Graves' ophthalmopathy. In DNA form, the CDR3 reads TGCAGTGCTAGAGTCCGACAGGGCCAAGAGACCCAGTACTTC. Protein product: CSARVRQGQETQYF.